These T cell receptor beta chains were read from a single sample in a study of blood T cell repertoires in COVID-19. TCRdb's table, derived via immunoSEQ multiplex PCR, lists solely in-frame clones and lacks some. This sample has approximately 150,000 clones, with approximately 80% found just once. The sequencing input was PBMCs or T cells enriched from blood (not recorded which). The source of these receptors is a woman in her thirties or forties who had recovered from COVID-19. Both conserved end residues are part of each CDR3. Fields, in order: CDR3 protein, CDR3 DNA, V gene, J gene, D gene, clone size. A D gene is named only where the DNA matches it firmly. Not all rows give a size; the values are once, few, many and, for expanded clones, a class.

CDR3aa: CASKPGFTYNSPLHF
CDR3nt: TGTGCCAGCAAACCGGGTTTTACCTATAATTCACCCCTCCACTTT
v_gene: TRBV2
j_gene: TRBJ1-6
d_gene: NA
abundance: NA

CDR3aa: CASIRKLILEANEQFF
CDR3nt: TGTGCCAGCATCCGTAAATTGATTTTGGAGGCGAATGAGCAGTTCTTC
v_gene: TRBV21-1
j_gene: TRBJ2-1
d_gene: NA
abundance: few

CDR3aa: CASSQEPGQGYSNQPQHF
CDR3nt: TGCGCCAGCAGCCAGGAGCCGGGACAGGGCTATAGCAATCAGCCCCAGCATTTT
v_gene: TRBV4-1
j_gene: TRBJ1-5
d_gene: TRBD1
abundance: NA

CDR3aa: CASSPLAGASDTQYF
CDR3nt: TGTGCCAGCAGCCCACTAGCGGGGGCGTCAGATACGCAGTATTTT
v_gene: TRBV6-5
j_gene: TRBJ2-3
d_gene: TRBD2
abundance: NA

CDR3aa: CASSPGLAGDWEQFF
CDR3nt: TGTGCCAGCTCCCCCGGACTAGCGGGAGACTGGGAGCAGTTCTTC
v_gene: TRBV18
j_gene: TRBJ2-1
d_gene: TRBD2
abundance: once

CDR3aa: CASSPGIENIQYF
CDR3nt: TGTGCCAGCAGTCCAGGGATAGAAAACATTCAGTACTTC
v_gene: TRBV6-5
j_gene: TRBJ2-4
d_gene: NA
abundance: NA

CDR3aa: CASSSGMNTEAFF
CDR3nt: TGTGCCAGCAGTTCCGGTATGAACACTGAAGCTTTCTTT
v_gene: TRBV6-6
j_gene: TRBJ1-1
d_gene: NA
abundance: NA

CDR3aa: CASSIAPTGAKGEAFF
CDR3nt: TGTGCCAGTAGTATAGCCCCGACAGGCGCCAAGGGTGAAGCTTTCTTT
v_gene: TRBV19
j_gene: TRBJ1-1
d_gene: NA
abundance: NA

CDR3aa: CASSLDRTVQETQYF
CDR3nt: TGTGCCAGCAGCTTAGACCGGACAGTCCAAGAGACCCAGTACTTC
v_gene: TRBV7-8
j_gene: TRBJ2-5
d_gene: NA
abundance: NA

CDR3aa: CEEGADYGYTF
CDR3nt: TGTGAGGAGGGGGCGGACTATGGCTACACCTTC
v_gene: TRBV12-1
j_gene: TRBJ1-2
d_gene: NA
abundance: NA

CDR3aa: CASSQDRGAFF
CDR3nt: TGTGCCAGCAGCCAAGATAGGGGAGCTTTCTTT
v_gene: TRBV3-1/TRBV3-2
j_gene: TRBJ1-1
d_gene: NA
abundance: NA

CDR3aa: CASSSPFQPQHF
CDR3nt: TGTGCCAGCAGCTCTCCTTTTCAGCCCCAGCATTTT
v_gene: TRBV7-2
j_gene: TRBJ1-5
d_gene: NA
abundance: NA

CDR3aa: CASSLLGGLGAEELFF
CDR3nt: TGCGCCAGCAGCCTCTTGGGGGGACTAGGGGCTGAGGAGCTGTTTTTT
v_gene: TRBV4-1
j_gene: TRBJ2-2
d_gene: TRBD2
abundance: NA

CDR3aa: CASSIGPDSYNQPQHF
CDR3nt: TGTGCCAGTAGTATAGGTCCAGACAGCTACAATCAGCCCCAGCATTTT
v_gene: TRBV19
j_gene: TRBJ1-5
d_gene: NA
abundance: NA

CDR3aa: CAWSVEGGVGYTF
CDR3nt: TGTGCCTGGAGTGTAGAAGGGGGGGTTGGCTACACCTTC
v_gene: TRBV30
j_gene: TRBJ1-2
d_gene: NA
abundance: few

CDR3aa: CASSPRAYGYTF
CDR3nt: TGTGCCAGCAGCCCCAGGGCGTATGGCTACACCTTC
v_gene: TRBV7-9
j_gene: TRBJ1-2
d_gene: NA
abundance: NA

CDR3aa: CASSLGQGDPRSYEQYF
CDR3nt: TGCGCCAGCAGCCTGGGACAGGGGGACCCCCGCTCCTACGAGCAGTACTTC
v_gene: TRBV5-1
j_gene: TRBJ2-7
d_gene: TRBD1
abundance: NA

CDR3aa: CAWSQDTYEQYF
CDR3nt: TGTGCCTGGAGTCAAGACACCTACGAGCAGTACTTC
v_gene: TRBV30
j_gene: TRBJ2-7
d_gene: NA
abundance: NA

CDR3aa: CAITQGRGGNEQFF
CDR3nt: TGTGCCATCACACAAGGGCGGGGGGGGAATGAGCAGTTCTTC
v_gene: TRBV6-6
j_gene: TRBJ2-1
d_gene: TRBD2
abundance: NA

CDR3aa: CASSHQSSGNTIYF
CDR3nt: TGCGCCAGCAGCCATCAATCCTCTGGAAACACCATATATTTT
v_gene: TRBV4-1
j_gene: TRBJ1-3
d_gene: NA
abundance: NA

CDR3aa: CASSSPGQIYGYTF
CDR3nt: TGCGCCAGCAGCTCCCCAGGACAGATCTATGGCTACACCTTC
v_gene: TRBV5-1
j_gene: TRBJ1-2
d_gene: NA
abundance: NA

CDR3aa: CASSGLAGGYEQYF
CDR3nt: TGTGCCAGCTCTGGACTAGCGGGAGGCTACGAGCAGTACTTC
v_gene: TRBV2
j_gene: TRBJ2-7
d_gene: TRBD2
abundance: NA

CDR3aa: CASSKIQVSNQPQHF
CDR3nt: TGTGCCAGCAGCAAAATTCAGGTAAGCAATCAGCCCCAGCATTTT
v_gene: TRBV21-1
j_gene: TRBJ1-5
d_gene: NA
abundance: NA

CDR3aa: CASSPGTGPYEQYF
CDR3nt: TGTGCCAGCAGCCCCGGGACAGGGCCCTACGAGCAGTACTTC
v_gene: TRBV5-4
j_gene: TRBJ2-7
d_gene: TRBD1
abundance: NA

CDR3aa: CASSLEPSGTGSEQFF
CDR3nt: TGTGCCAGCAGCTTAGAACCCAGCGGGACTGGAAGTGAGCAGTTCTTC
v_gene: TRBV11-2
j_gene: TRBJ2-1
d_gene: TRBD2
abundance: NA

CDR3aa: CASSYGTSGTYEQFF
CDR3nt: TGCGCCAGCAGCTACGGGACTAGCGGCACTTATGAGCAGTTCTTC
v_gene: TRBV5-1
j_gene: TRBJ2-1
d_gene: TRBD2
abundance: NA